Below, 9 T cell receptor beta chains from the same sample are listed, as sequenced in a study of T-cell memory formation after mild COVID-19. TCRdb re-called the 5' RACE reads with MiXCR, one entry per CDR3 protein. The sample holds roughly 550,000 distinct CDR3 sequences, roughly 22% seen once. Sequences were obtained from PBMCs or a T cell subset sorted from them (not recorded which). The receptors here all came from an adult woman who had mild COVID-19 (a few samples of this study predate the infection). Cell type and time point are not known.

This clonotype has at least ten counts. V and J are TRBV12-3 or TRBV12-4 and TRBJ2-5; D gene ambiguous. This CDR3 has 12 residues. Trimming removed 6 bases at V and 5 bases at J, with 10 bases between. The CDR3: CASSLYGETQYF. As DNA, the CDR3 is TGTGCCAGCAGCCTATATGGGGAGACCCAGTACTTC.

The V call is TRBV4-3, the J call TRBJ2-3, with a tentative D call TRBD2 (6 bases). Germline V gives CDR1 LGHNA, CDR2 YSLEER. Between the trimmed V and J ends, which lost 0 bases and 3 bases, there was a span of 13 bases. The CDR3 has 16 amino acids. CDR3 amino acids: CASSQDGGRRTDTQYF. For the CDR3, the DNA is TGCGCCAGCAGCCAAGATGGGGGGAGGCGGACAGATACGCAGTATTTT.

CDR3 residues: CASSSSGRVRSYNEQFF. The CDR3 DNA reads TGTGCCAGCAGCTCATCAGGCAGGGTACGCTCCTACAATGAGCAGTTCTTC. The chain carries TRBV7-6 and TRBJ2-1; a weak D match, TRBD1 (5 bases). Germline V lookup: CDR1 SGHVS, CDR2 FNYEAQ. With 4 bases removed from V and 0 bases from J, the gap between germline ends came to 16 bases. The CDR3 runs to 17 residues.

This sequence joins TRBV29-1 and TRBJ2-1; D is perhaps TRBD1 (5 bases). Germline assignment: CDR1 SQVTM and CDR2 ANQGSEA. V was shortened by 6 bases and J by 0 bases, with 21 bases between the two germline ends. The CDR3 covers 17 residues. For the CDR3, the DNA is TGCAGCGTGGACGGACCCCAGGGTGCGAGCTCCTACAATGAGCAGTTCTTC. This gives the protein CSVDGPQGASSYNEQFF.

The CDR3 loop is CASSRIPGLGNIQYF. CDR3 in DNA: TGTGCCAGCAGTAGAATCCCGGGACTAGGGAACATTCAGTACTTC. This chain links TRBV6-2 or TRBV6-3 with TRBJ2-4; 8 bases are a match to TRBD2. The trim removed 5 bases at V and 7 bases at J, leaving 10 bases unmatched. The CDR3 totals 15 residues. Per the germline V gene, CDR1 is MNHEY and CDR2 is SVGEGT.

The gene calls are TRBV5-1 and TRBJ1-1, with TRBD1 identical over 12 bases. Germline lookup yields CDR1 SGHRS and CDR2 YFSETQ. V was clipped by 7 bases and J by 0 bases; unmatched bases: 7. There are 16 residues in the CDR3. DNA for the CDR3: TGCGCCAGCGCCCGGGACAGGGGGCGCGTGAACACTGAAGCTTTCTTT. Its translation is CASARDRGRVNTEAFF.

The chain has TRBV7-9 and TRBJ2-2; D gene uncertain. Looked up from germline, CDR1 is SEHNR and CDR2 is FQNEAQ (reference sequence). V shed 9 bases and J shed 2 bases, with 13 bases lying between them. The CDR3 runs to 14 residues. CDR3 in amino acids: CARRPIRNTGELFF. CDR3 sequence (DNA): TGTGCCAGGCGGCCGATCCGTAACACCGGGGAGCTGTTTTTT.

This clonotype was found a few times. The V and J genes are TRBV20-1 and TRBJ2-5; D may be TRBD2 (6 bases). The CDR3 is 14 amino acids. V was clipped by 0 bases and J by 4 bases, with 12 bases between them. CDR1 is DFQATT and CDR2 is SNEGSKA in the germline V gene (reference sequence). The CDR3 is CSARDLIAVETQYF. CDR3 coding DNA: TGCAGTGCTAGAGATCTGATAGCGGTAGAGACCCAGTACTTC.

The chain employs TRBV4-3 and TRBJ1-2; D is unclear. This CDR3 is 14 amino acids long. Trimming stripped 0 bases from V and 3 bases from J, with 8 bases between. Germline V gene data show CDR1 as LGHNA and CDR2 as YSLEER. CDR3 loop: CASSQDVQYYGYTF. DNA for the CDR3: TGCGCCAGCAGCCAAGATGTGCAGTACTATGGCTACACCTTC.